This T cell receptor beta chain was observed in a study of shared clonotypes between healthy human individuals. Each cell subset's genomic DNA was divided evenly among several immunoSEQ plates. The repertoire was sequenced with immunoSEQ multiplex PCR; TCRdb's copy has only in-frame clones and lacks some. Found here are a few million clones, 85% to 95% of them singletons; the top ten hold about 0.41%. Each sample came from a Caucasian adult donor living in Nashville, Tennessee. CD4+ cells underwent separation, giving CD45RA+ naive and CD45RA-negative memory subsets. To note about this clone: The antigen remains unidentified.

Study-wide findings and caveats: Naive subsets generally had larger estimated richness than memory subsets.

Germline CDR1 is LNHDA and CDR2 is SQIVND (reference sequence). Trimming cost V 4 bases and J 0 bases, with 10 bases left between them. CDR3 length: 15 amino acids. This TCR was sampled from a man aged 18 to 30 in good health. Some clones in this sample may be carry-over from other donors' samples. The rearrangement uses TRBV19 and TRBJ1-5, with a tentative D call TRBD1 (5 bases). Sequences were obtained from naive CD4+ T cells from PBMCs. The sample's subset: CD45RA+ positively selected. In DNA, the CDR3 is TGTGCCAGTAGTAGGGACGGTTATAGCAATCAGCCCCAGCATTTT. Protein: CASSRDGYSNQPQHF.